The 20 T cell receptor beta chains below were found in one sample sequenced in a study of cytomegalovirus exposure and HLA in healthy donors. PCR primers comprised 60 Vbeta and 13 Jbeta primers. Clones were sequenced by immunoSEQ multiplex PCR, and TCRdb holds only the in-frame ones, with some missing. The sample consists of over 85,000 clones, less than 90% of them appearing once. The sample taken for sequencing was PBMCs. The receptors originated from a man in his forties in good health and CMV-seronegative.

The rearrangement links TRBV19 to TRBJ2-1; TRBD2 is a possible D gene (6 bases). V lost 4 bases and J 0 bases, leaving 10 bases between the germline ends. The germline CDR1 and CDR2 sequences are LNHDA and SQIVND (reference sequence). The CDR3 consists of 15 residues. The CDR3 region is CASSRDWSSYNEQFF. In DNA, the CDR3 is TGTGCCAGTAGTAGGGACTGGAGCTCCTACAATGAGCAGTTCTTC.

This clone was seen just once. V gene TRBV10-3 combines with J gene TRBJ2-2, with TRBD2 as a possible D gene (5 bases). V lost 6 bases to trimming and J lost 2 bases, with 19 bases between them. The germline gives CDR1 ENHRY, CDR2 SYGVKD. There are 17 residues in the CDR3. Here the CDR3 DNA reads TGTGCCATCAGAAAACCTTTTAGTGGGAGCAACACCGGGGAGCTGTTTTTT. Translation gives CAIRKPFSGSNTGELFF.

This sequence joins TRBV15 and TRBJ1-4; D unclear. CDR1 LNHNV and CDR2 YYDKDF come from the germline V gene (reference sequence). The CDR3 sequence is 15 residues long. Trimming cost V 3 bases and J 5 bases, with 13 bases left between them. The CDR3 sequence is CATSRVSSFNEKLFF. DNA of the CDR3: TGTGCCACCAGCAGGGTTAGCAGCTTCAATGAAAAACTGTTTTTT.

The chain recombines TRBV28 with TRBJ2-2; 7 bases align to TRBD1. J lost 7 bases, V lost 4 bases, and 6 bases had no gene match. This CDR3 spans 14 amino acids. Germline lookup yields CDR1 MDHEN and CDR2 SYDVKM. CDR3 residues: CASSSATGDGELFF. Here the CDR3 DNA reads TGTGCCAGCAGTTCAGCAACAGGGGACGGGGAGCTGTTTTTT.

This sequence joins TRBV29-1 and TRBJ2-7, with D perhaps TRBD2 (6 bases). Deletions cut 8 bases from V and 1 base from J, with 15 bases between. CDR1 and CDR2 (germline): SQVTM, ANQGSEA. The CDR3 runs 13 residues. In DNA form, the CDR3 reads TGCAGCTTTATACACGGGGGATCCTACGAGCAGTACTTC. Residues: CSFIHGGSYEQYF.

This chain joins TRBV7-9 and TRBJ2-7, with 8 bases that match TRBD1. Germline CDR1 and CDR2: SEHNR and FQNEAQ (reference sequence). The CDR3 is made up of 17 amino acids. The J segment lost 1 base and the V segment lost 1 base, leaving 9 bases of the junction unmatched. This chain's CDR3 is CASSLVALGQGSYEQYF. The CDR3 DNA follows: TGTGCCAGCAGCTTAGTTGCCCTCGGACAGGGATCCTACGAGCAGTACTTC.

This clone was detected once. The genes are TRBV30 and TRBJ1-2; 7 positions agree with TRBD1. Trimming at V came to 4 bases and at J to 2 bases, leaving 4 bases not matched to a gene. The CDR3 sequence is 13 residues long. Per germline, CDR1 GTSNPN and CDR2 SVGIG (reference sequence). The chain's CDR3 is CAWTKGQNYGYTF. The CDR3 bases are TGTGCCTGGACCAAGGGACAGAACTATGGCTACACCTTC.

The V gene is TRBV19, the J gene TRBJ2-5; 7 nucleotides match TRBD2. The CDR3 loop spans 15 amino acids. Germline-derived CDR1 and CDR2 are LNHDA and SQIVND (reference sequence). Trimming took 3 bases from V and 1 from J; bases not matched to a gene: 5. The CDR3 sequence is CASSITAGVQETQYF. CDR3 DNA: TGTGCCAGTAGTATTACCGCGGGGGTCCAAGAGACCCAGTACTTC.

The chain joins TRBV9 to TRBJ1-2; TRBD1 is a possible D gene (5 bases). Trimming removed 0 bases at V and 4 bases at J, with 10 bases between. The CDR3 totals 14 residues. CDR1 is SGDLS, CDR2 YYNGEE, per germline. CDR3 bases: TGTGCCAGCAGCGTAGGGGGCAGGCTCTATGGCTACACCTTC. Amino acids: CASSVGGRLYGYTF.

The chain carries TRBV10-3 and TRBJ1-3; D is perhaps TRBD1 (6 bases). The V and J ends lost 0 bases and 0 bases respectively, with 12 bases between them. The CDR3 is made up of 17 amino acids. The germline V gene has CDR1 ENHRY and CDR2 SYGVKD. CDR3 DNA sequence: TGTGCCATCAGTGAGTCACAGGGATCCCTCTCTGGAAACACCATATATTTT. This codes for CAISESQGSLSGNTIYF.

V usage is TRBV18 and J usage is TRBJ1-4, with TRBD1 matching over 8 bases. The CDR3 contains 14 residues. CDR1 KGHSH and CDR2 LQKENI come from the germline V gene. The V segment lost 3 bases and the J segment 8 bases; nucleotides outside the gene matches: 5. CDR3 amino acids: CASSPGQGGEKLFF. DNA of the CDR3: TGTGCCAGCTCACCTGGACAGGGTGGAGAAAAACTGTTTTTT.

The rearrangement uses TRBV5-1 and TRBJ2-7; the D is unclear. Germline V gives CDR1 SGHRS, CDR2 YFSETQ. Trimming stripped 0 bases from V and 4 bases from J, with 8 bases between. This CDR3 has 13 residues. Here the CDR3 reads CASSLGPPYEQYF. The CDR3 coding sequence is TGCGCCAGCAGCTTGGGTCCCCCTTACGAGCAGTACTTC.

The chain links TRBV10-1 to TRBJ2-3; 8 bases match TRBD2. This CDR3 has 16 residues. V trimming: 3 bases; J trimming: 3 bases; junction bases outside the gene matches: 8. Germline V gene sequence: CDR1 WNHNN, CDR2 SYGVQD (reference sequence). The CDR3 DNA follows: TGCGCCAGCAGTGACCCTCGGGGGGGCAAGACAGATACGCAGTATTTT. Translation gives CASSDPRGGKTDTQYF.

The chain links TRBV30 to TRBJ2-2; no firm D call. V was cut by 3 bases and J by 6 bases, with 11 bases left in between. CDR3 length: 13 residues. Germline V lookup: CDR1 GTSNPN, CDR2 SVGIG (reference sequence). CDR3 region: CAWSLIPAGELFF. CDR3 coding DNA: TGTGCCTGGAGCCTTATTCCGGCCGGGGAGCTGTTTTTT.

This chain joins TRBV11-2 and TRBJ1-6, with a tentative D call TRBD1 (6 bases). CDR3 size: 16 residues. CDR1 is SGHAT, CDR2 FQNNGV, per germline. V dropped 6 bases and J dropped 6 bases, with 18 bases sitting between them. CDR3 nucleotides: TGTGCCAGCAGGATTGCGGTCCAGGGGATTAATTCACCCCTCCACTTT. This translates into CASRIAVQGINSPLHF.

The rearrangement links TRBV5-1 to TRBJ2-7, with TRBD1 as a possible D gene (6 bases). CDR3 size: 15 residues. Between the trimmed V and J ends, which lost 0 bases and 2 bases, there was a span of 12 bases. Germline lookup yields CDR1 SGHRS and CDR2 YFSETQ. CDR3 amino acids: CASSLGGGRTYEQYF. The CDR3, as DNA: TGCGCCAGCAGCTTGGGAGGGGGTAGGACCTACGAGCAGTACTTC.

This chain uses TRBV4-1 with TRBJ2-1; 12 nucleotides agree with TRBD2. V trimming: 3 bases; J trimming: 8 bases; junction bases outside the gene matches: 26. Per the germline V gene, CDR1 is MGHRA and CDR2 is YSYEKL. This CDR3 region has 22 residues. The chain's CDR3 is CASSHLLGQGGPSGGAEDEQFF. CDR3 sequence (DNA): TGCGCCAGCAGCCACCTCCTTGGACAGGGTGGACCTAGCGGGGGGGCCGAAGATGAGCAGTTCTTC.

The chain is built from TRBV5-1 and TRBJ2-3; 11 bases line up with TRBD1. Germline CDR1 is SGHRS and CDR2 is YFSETQ. The CDR3 length is 17 residues. The V gene end was trimmed by 4 bases and the J gene end by 1 base; junction bases not matched to a gene: 8. The CDR3 region is CASSRWTGGIGTDTQYF. In DNA, the CDR3 is TGCGCCAGCAGCCGATGGACAGGGGGCATCGGCACAGATACGCAGTATTTT. Complete variable domain (other parts from reference TRBV5-1 and TRBJ2-3): KAGVTQTPRYLIKTRGQQVTLSCSPISGHRSVSWYQQTPGQGLQFLFEYFSETQRNKGNFPGRFSGRQFSNSRSEMNVSTLELGDSALYLCASSRWTGGIGTDTQYFGPGTRLTVL.

The rearrangement links TRBV16 to TRBJ1-2; possibly TRBD1 for D (6 bases). CDR3 length: 15 residues. V was shortened by 4 bases and J by 5 bases, with 17 bases between the two germline ends. Per germline, CDR1 KGHSY and CDR2 FQNENV. The DNA for the CDR3 is TGTGCCAGCAGCCGCCCGGGAGGGGGGGAGTATGGCTACACCTTC. Translating it yields CASSRPGGGEYGYTF.

The chain combines TRBV7-3 with TRBJ1-1, with D tentatively TRBD1 (5 bases). With 6 bases removed from V and 0 bases from J, the gap between germline ends came to 8 bases. Germline V lookup: CDR1 SGHTA, CDR2 FQGTGA. The CDR3 spans 13 residues. CDR3 region: CASRIGVNTEAFF. The CDR3 nucleotides are TGTGCCAGCAGAATAGGGGTGAACACTGAAGCTTTCTTT.